Below are 29 T cell receptor beta chains sequenced from a single sample in a study of control samples from healthy donors and cancer patients. Sequenced by immunoSEQ multiplex PCR; TCRdb stores in-frame clones only, minus some. The sample contains under 200,000 clones, just over 95% of which appear only once. Sequencing used blood. The receptors were sampled from a woman aged 25-40 years in good health.

The gene calls are TRBV30 and TRBJ1-4; D gene ambiguous. Deletions cut 1 base from V and 4 bases from J, with 13 bases between. The length of the CDR3 is 15 residues. From germline, CDR1 is GTSNPN and CDR2 SVGIG (reference sequence). The CDR3 reads CAWSESGRINEKLFF. The CDR3 DNA reads TGTGCCTGGAGTGAGAGTGGACGGATTAATGAAAAACTGTTTTTT.

The chain is built from TRBV4-1 and TRBJ1-1; D gene unclear. The CDR3 length is 15 residues. Trimming took off 0 bases at V and 0 bases at J, with 8 bases between the two ends. Looked up from germline, CDR1 is MGHRA and CDR2 is YSYEKL. The CDR3 region is CASSQDPGMNTEAFF. The CDR3 bases are TGCGCCAGCAGCCAAGATCCCGGTATGAACACTGAAGCTTTCTTT.

V is TRBV7-9 and J is TRBJ1-2; D may be TRBD1 (5 bases). CDR1 SEHNR and CDR2 FQNEAQ come from the germline V gene (reference sequence). There are 15 residues in the CDR3. V was shortened by 4 bases and J by 4 bases, with 16 bases between the two germline ends. CDR3 amino acids: CASSSSAGAGYGYTF. For the CDR3, the DNA is TGTGCCAGCAGCTCCTCCGCCGGGGCGGGCTATGGCTACACCTTC. Variable domain in full (rest from reference TRBV7-9 and TRBJ1-2): DTGVSQNPRHKITKRGQNVTFRCDPISEHNRLYWYRQTLGQGPEFLTYFQNEAQLEKSRLLSDRFSAERPKGSFSTLEIQRTEQGDSAMYLCASSSSAGAGYGYTFGSGTRLTVV.

The chain carries TRBV11-1 and TRBJ2-1, with D unresolved. Germline V CDR1 and CDR2: SGHAT, FQDESV (reference sequence). V was trimmed by 1 base and J by 4 bases, leaving 8 bases between them. The CDR3 has 14 residues. In DNA, the CDR3 is TGTGCCAGCAGCTTAGAAGGGAATTACAATGAGCAGTTCTTC. Protein: CASSLEGNYNEQFF.

This clone was counted a few times. The chain uses TRBV7-8 and TRBJ2-7; either TRBD1 or TRBD2 may supply D (5 bases each). Trimming cost V 5 bases and J 7 bases, with 12 bases left between them. Germline V gives CDR1 SGHVS, CDR2 FQNEAQ. The CDR3 has 12 residues. As DNA, the CDR3 is TGTGCCAGCAGCCATATAGAGGGGGAGCAGTACTTC. Protein: CASSHIEGEQYF.

The chain couples TRBV21-1 to TRBJ2-4; no DNA check was done on the table's D call, TRBD2. TRBV21-1 is a pseudogene segment. The CDR3 is 14 amino acids. The CDR3 DNA follows: TGTGCCAGCAGCAAAGAGGGTAGCGGAAACATTCAGTACTTC. Protein: CASSKEGSGNIQYF.

The genes are TRBV7-9 and TRBJ2-1; tentatively, D is TRBD2 (7 bases). From germline, CDR1 is SEHNR and CDR2 FQNEAQ (reference sequence). This CDR3 comprises 15 residues. Trimming took 5 bases from V and 4 from J, leaving 15 bases between them. The CDR3 protein is CASSGVGGPYNEQFF. In DNA form, the CDR3 reads TGTGCCAGCAGCGGGGTCGGGGGGCCGTACAATGAGCAGTTCTTC.

The chain employs TRBV12-3 or TRBV12-4 and TRBJ2-5, with 9 nucleotides matching TRBD1. V dropped 9 bases and J dropped 2; count of bases not matched to a gene: 4. This CDR3 comprises 13 residues. CDR3 amino acids: CASGDRAQETQYF. The CDR3 DNA reads as TGTGCCAGTGGGGACAGGGCACAAGAGACCCAGTACTTC.

This chain connects TRBV28 to TRBJ2-1, with 7 bases aligning to TRBD2. The CDR3 sequence is 15 residues long. The germline gives CDR1 MDHEN, CDR2 SYDVKM. Trimming at V came to 7 bases and at J to 2 bases, leaving 8 bases not matched to a gene. CDR3 protein: CASNLPAGTYNEQFF. CDR3 nucleotides: TGTGCCAGCAATCTCCCAGCGGGAACCTACAATGAGCAGTTCTTC.

The J gene is TRBJ2-4, the V gene TRBV10-3, with 11 bases identical to TRBD2. This CDR3 has 15 amino acids. Germline CDR1 is ENHRY and CDR2 is SYGVKD. V lost 5 bases and J lost 3; bases outside the gene matches: 3. CDR3 protein: CAISWGLADKNIQYF. In nucleotides, the CDR3 is TGTGCCATCAGTTGGGGACTAGCGGACAAAAACATTCAGTACTTC.

V and J are TRBV15 and TRBJ1-2; no firm D call. In germline, CDR1 is LNHNV, CDR2 YYDKDF (reference sequence). The CDR3 totals 14 residues. The V end lost 1 base, the J end lost 5 bases, and 11 bases lay between the germline ends. CDR3 protein: CATSRGGAEYGYTF. CDR3 coding DNA: TGTGCCACCAGCAGAGGAGGCGCCGAATATGGCTACACCTTC.

This rearrangement joins TRBV18 to TRBJ2-1; 7 positions agree with TRBD2. The V gene's germline CDR1 is KGHSH and CDR2 LQKENI. V lost 6 bases to trimming and J lost 9 bases; unmatched junction nucleotides: 2. This CDR3 is 11 amino acids long. In DNA form, the CDR3 reads TGTGCCAGCTCTTGGGGGGGTGAGCAGTTCTTC. It is translated as CASSWGGEQFF. Full variable domain (outside the CDR3, taken from reference TRBV18 and TRBJ2-1): NAGVMQNPRHLVRRRGQEARLRCSPMKGHSHVYWYRQLPEEGLKFMVYLQKENIIDESGMPKERFSAEFPKEGPSILRIQQVVRGDSAAYFCASSWGGEQFFGPGTRLTVL.

The V call is TRBV11-2, the J call TRBJ2-1, with 7 bases identical to TRBD1. V shed 5 bases and J 10 bases; nucleotides not matched to a gene: 5. The CDR3 is 12 amino acids. CDR1 and CDR2 (germline): SGHAT, FQNNGV. DNA of the CDR3: TGTGCCAGCAGCATACAGGGGAACGAGCAGTTCTTC. Translating gives CASSIQGNEQFF.

CDR3 sequence (DNA): TGTGCCAGCAGCGTTGCCCCGGAGGGCGATTCACCCCTCCACTTT. Translating it yields CASSVAPEGDSPLHF. The gene calls are TRBV9 and TRBJ1-6, with D uncertain. Trimming cost V 2 bases and J 8 bases, with 14 bases left between them. This CDR3 is 15 amino acids long. The germline V gene encodes CDR1 SGDLS and CDR2 YYNGEE.

The chain couples TRBV6-5 to TRBJ1-6; D is perhaps TRBD1 (6 bases). This CDR3 has 16 amino acids. CDR1 is MNHEY, CDR2 SVGAGI, per germline. Trimming took 2 bases from V and 6 from J, leaving 14 bases between them. CDR3: CASSYTIPDSNSPLHF. As DNA, the CDR3 is TGTGCCAGCAGTTACACAATACCGGACAGTAATTCACCCCTCCACTTT.

This chain connects TRBV29-1 to TRBJ2-6; TRBD1 might be the D (6 bases). Trimming pared 4 bases from V and 0 bases from J, leaving 13 bases between. There are 16 residues in the CDR3. The germline CDR1 and CDR2 sequences are SQVTM and ANQGSEA. In nucleotides, the CDR3 is TGCAGCGTTGCAGGGGTTAAGCCCTCTGGGGCCAACGTCCTGACTTTC. As protein: CSVAGVKPSGANVLTF.

The chain uses TRBV6-5 and TRBJ1-6, with D unclear. The germline V and J ends were trimmed by 7 bases and 10 bases, with 17 bases remaining between them. Germline CDR1 reads MNHEY; CDR2 reads SVGAGI. The CDR3 totals 14 residues. For the CDR3, the DNA is TGTGCCAGCACCCCCGGCGCGGTCGGATCACCCCTCCACTTT. Its translation is CASTPGAVGSPLHF.

The rearrangement joins TRBV3-1 (or the pseudogene TRBV3-2) to TRBJ2-5, with a weak D call TRBD2 (5 bases). Per the germline V gene, CDR1 is LGHDT and CDR2 is YNNKEL (reference sequence). Trimming pared 1 base from V and 7 bases from J, leaving 13 bases between. This CDR3 comprises 14 residues. The CDR3 DNA reads as TGTGCCAGCAGCCAAGGGTTTGGAGGTTGGACCCAGTACTTC. Amino acid sequence: CASSQGFGGWTQYF.

The rearrangement uses TRBV6-1 and TRBJ2-4; a weak D match, TRBD2 (5 bases). CDR3 size: 14 residues. In germline, CDR1 is MNHNS, CDR2 SASEGT. Trimming pared 3 bases from V and 11 bases from J, leaving 17 bases between. The CDR3 protein is CASSDPFSAEVQYF. The DNA for the CDR3 is TGTGCCAGCAGTGACCCCTTCAGCGCGGAGGTTCAGTACTTC.

V is TRBV19 and J is TRBJ2-1; 11 positions agree with TRBD2. The germline CDR1 and CDR2 sequences are LNHDA and SQIVND (reference sequence). V lost 0 bases, J lost 8 bases, and 12 bases stayed unmatched. The CDR3 loop spans 18 amino acids. The CDR3 sequence is CASSIERSLAGALDEQFF. The CDR3 DNA is TGTGCCAGTAGTATAGAGCGCTCACTAGCGGGAGCTCTCGATGAGCAGTTCTTC.

The chain couples TRBV30 to TRBJ2-1; TRBD2 is a possible D gene (6 bases). The CDR3 is 15 residues long. Germline loops: CDR1 GTSNPN, CDR2 SVGIG (reference sequence). V lost 3 bases to trimming and J lost 7 bases, with 19 bases between them. This CDR3 is CAWRGTGSPGNEQFF. The DNA of the CDR3 is TGTGCCTGGAGAGGGACCGGGAGCCCCGGGAATGAGCAGTTCTTC.

The table lists this clone with a count of one. This CDR3 is CASSYGRTGVTGELFF. The CDR3, as DNA: TGTGCCAGCAGTTACGGGCGGACAGGGGTTACCGGGGAGCTGTTTTTT. This chain links TRBV6-5 with TRBJ2-2; TRBD1 matches at 9 bases. CDR1 is MNHEY and CDR2 is SVGAGI in the germline V gene. The ends lost 2 bases at V and 5 bases at J; junction bases unmatched: 6. CDR3 length: 16 amino acids.

V usage is TRBV6-1 and J usage is TRBJ1-2; D is ambiguous. Germline CDR1 reads MNHNS; CDR2 reads SASEGT. CDR3 size: 16 residues. Deletions cut 2 bases from V and 0 bases from J, with 13 bases between. CDR3 loop: CASSEHRQGANYGYTF. In nucleotides, the CDR3 is TGTGCCAGCAGTGAACATCGACAAGGAGCTAACTATGGCTACACCTTC.

This clone was found once. As DNA, the CDR3 is TGTGCCAGCAGTTACACCCCGGGGGCGAGAGATGGCTACACCTTC. Its translation is CASSYTPGARDGYTF. V and J are TRBV6-5 and TRBJ1-2; tentative D call: TRBD1 (6 bases). The CDR3 has 15 residues. Germline CDR1 and CDR2: MNHEY and SVGAGI. The V gene lost 2 bases and the J gene lost 6 bases, with 16 bases spanning the gap.

The chain links TRBV28 to TRBJ2-1, with TRBD2 identical over 7 bases. CDR3 length: 15 amino acids. The germline V gene encodes CDR1 MDHEN and CDR2 SYDVKM. The ends lost 2 bases at V and 4 bases at J; junction bases unmatched: 5. In DNA, the CDR3 is TGTGCCAGCAGTTTAGCGCTAGCGGATTACAATGAGCAGTTCTTC. It yields the protein CASSLALADYNEQFF.

This chain joins TRBV10-1 and TRBJ2-3, with 14 bases that match TRBD2. Trimming at V came to 2 bases and at J to 5 bases, leaving 0 bases not matched to a gene. CDR1 WNHNN and CDR2 SYGVQD come from the germline V gene (reference sequence). This CDR3 is 15 amino acids long. In DNA form, the CDR3 reads TGCGCCAGCAGTGAGGGACTAGCGGGAGGAGATACGCAGTATTTT. Protein: CASSEGLAGGDTQYF.

The J gene is TRBJ1-5, the V gene TRBV19; possible D gene TRBD1, 5 bases. This CDR3 region has 12 residues. Per germline, CDR1 LNHDA and CDR2 SQIVND (reference sequence). V was clipped by 7 bases and J by 5 bases, with 9 bases between them. In DNA form, the CDR3 reads TGTGCCAGTACCACGGGGGATCAGCCCCAGCATTTT. Translating it yields CASTTGDQPQHF.

The chain joins TRBV7-6 to TRBJ1-2; 12 bases are shared with TRBD1. The germline V gene encodes CDR1 SGHVS and CDR2 FNYEAQ. CDR3 length: 15 residues. V shed 0 bases and J 8 bases; nucleotides not matched to a gene: 4. The CDR3 region is CASSLAGTGGDGYTF. As DNA, the CDR3 is TGTGCCAGCAGCTTAGCTGGGACAGGGGGCGACGGCTACACCTTC.

This chain links TRBV7-2 with TRBJ2-7, with unresolved D. The CDR3 consists of 15 residues. From germline, CDR1 is SGHTA and CDR2 FQGNSA. The V and J ends lost 8 bases and 2 bases respectively, with 19 bases between them. CDR3 coding DNA: TGTGCCAGCGCAAGGCTCGCGTCCTACACCTACGAGCAGTACTTC. Its protein product is CASARLASYTYEQYF.